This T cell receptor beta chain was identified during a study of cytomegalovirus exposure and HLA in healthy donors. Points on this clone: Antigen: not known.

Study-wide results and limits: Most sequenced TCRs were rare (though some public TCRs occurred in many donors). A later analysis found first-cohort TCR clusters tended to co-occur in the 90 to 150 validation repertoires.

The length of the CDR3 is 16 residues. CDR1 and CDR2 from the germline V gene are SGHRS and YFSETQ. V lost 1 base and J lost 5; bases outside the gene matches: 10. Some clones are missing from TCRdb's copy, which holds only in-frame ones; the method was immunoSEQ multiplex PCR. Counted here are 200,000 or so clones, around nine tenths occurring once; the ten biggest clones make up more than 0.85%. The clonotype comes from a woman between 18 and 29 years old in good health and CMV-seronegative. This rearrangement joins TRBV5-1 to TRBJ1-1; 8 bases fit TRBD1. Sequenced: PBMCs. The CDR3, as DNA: TGCGCCAGCAGCTTGTTAGCGGTCGGACAGGGAACTGAAGCTTTCTTT. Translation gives CASSLLAVGQGTEAFF.